The T cell receptor beta chain under discussion was sequenced for a study of blood T cell repertoires in COVID-19. Across the study: Either two negative PCRs, clearance, or symptom resolution qualified Cohort 3 donors as recovered. From the United States, Italy and Spain came samples of acute and convalescent COVID-19. Sources were T cells, B-cell-depleted T cells, or PBMCs; the material itself was cDNA or gDNA.

In terms of age and location, participants ranged from roughly 18 to 95 years and lived in under 30 US areas. In germline, CDR1 is KGHSH, CDR2 LQKENI. J gave up 9 bases and V 5 bases, and 7 bases lay outside the gene matches. The CDR3 loop spans 15 amino acids. Generated by immunoSEQ multiplex PCR, the TCRdb table keeps only in-frame clones and is missing some. Of 350,000 to 400,000 clones listed, more than 70% are singletons. The receptor was isolated from a man aged 40-49 years in a cohort exposed to, infected with or recovered from COVID-19 (not recorded which). The V and J genes are TRBV18 and TRBJ2-1; 13 positions match TRBD2. Sequences were obtained from PBMCs or T cells enriched from blood (not recorded which). The CDR3 DNA sequence: TGTGCCAGCTCATCTACTAGCGGGAGGGTCACTGAGCAGTTCTTC. This gives the protein CASSSTSGRVTEQFF.